This is a list of T cell receptor beta chains from one sample in a study of molecular identifiers for immune sequencing clone quantification. TCRdb passed the PCR reads through MiXCR, listing each CDR3 protein once. The table includes over 300,000 distinct CDR3 sequences, roughly 24% detected once. Sequencing was performed on naive CD8+ T cells from blood, with Jurkat cell RNA spiked in. The receptors were gathered from a human donor in good health. Some libraries in this study had Jurkat cell RNA spiked in. Each CDR3 is given with its conserved first and last residue. D genes are given only for firm matches. Not every row has a clone size; where given, it reads once, few, many or a size class.

TRBJ2-7	-	TRBV7-9	few	CASSLILNEQYF	TGTGCCAGCAGCTTGATATTGAACGAGCAGTACTTC
TRBJ2-3	TRBD2	TRBV12-3/TRBV12-4	many	CASSVAGGSTDTQYF	TGTGCCAGCAGTGTAGCGGGGGGAAGCACAGATACGCAGTATTTT
TRBJ1-5	-	TRBV20-1	-	CSAATRQDVQPQHF	TGCAGTGCTGCCACACGGCAGGACGTTCAGCCCCAGCATTTT
TRBJ2-3	-	TRBV29-1	many	CSVEDVQGIPDTQYF	TGCAGCGTTGAAGATGTTCAGGGGATTCCAGATACGCAGTATTTT
TRBJ2-3	-	TRBV11-2	-	CASSSIRTDTQYF	TGTGCCAGCAGCTCGATCCGCACAGATACGCAGTATTTT
TRBJ2-5	-	TRBV20-1	few	CSARGRVLSGKTQYF	TGCAGTGCTAGAGGCAGGGTCCTATCAGGAAAGACCCAGTACTTC
TRBJ1-1	-	TRBV6-2/TRBV6-3	-	CASSYQETSMNTEALF	TGTGCCAGCAGTTATCAGGAGACCAGCATGAACACTGAAGCTCTCTTT
TRBJ1-1	-	TRBV11-2	few	CASATWNTEAFF	TGTGCCAGCGCCACCTGGAACACTGAAGCTTTCTTT
TRBJ2-2	-	TRBV4-1	-	CASSQGTGIGELFF	TGCGCCAGCAGCCAGGGGACGGGGATCGGGGAGCTGTTTTTT
TRBJ2-7	TRBD1	TRBV29-1	-	CSVEEGGRGETYEQYF	TGCAGCGTTGAAGAAGGGGGCAGGGGAGAGACCTACGAGCAGTACTTC
TRBJ2-1	-	TRBV12-5	few	CASGINAQGSSYNEQFF	TGTGCTAGTGGCATAAATGCACAGGGAAGCTCCTACAATGAGCAGTTCTTC
TRBJ2-1	-	TRBV4-3	few	CASSREVLPTYEQFF	TGCGCCAGCAGCCGGGAAGTTCTTCCGACCTACGAGCAGTTCTTC
TRBJ2-7	-	TRBV11-2	few	CASSLVASSEQYF	TGTGCCAGCAGCTTAGTAGCATCCTCCGAGCAGTACTTC
TRBJ2-3	TRBD2	TRBV6-5	many	CASSLVSGGAKDTQYF	TGTGCCAGCAGCCTAGTTAGCGGGGGGGCCAAAGATACGCAGTATTTT
TRBJ2-7	-	TRBV4-3	many	CASSQAFRASSYEQYF	TGCGCCAGCAGCCAAGCGTTTCGGGCCAGCTCCTACGAGCAGTACTTC
TRBJ2-1	TRBD1	TRBV7-2	once	CASSPLDRDSEQIF	TGTGCCAGCAGCCCATTAGACAGGGACAGTGAGCAGATCTTC
TRBJ1-2	-	TRBV7-9	few	CASSLDTANYGYTF	TGTGCCAGCAGCTTAGATACGGCTAACTATGGCTACACCTTC
TRBJ2-2	-	TRBV30	few	CAWSHTGELFF	TGTGCCTGGAGTCACACCGGGGAGCTGTTTTTT
TRBJ1-1	-	TRBV2	few	CASNRDTEAFF	TGTGCCAGCAACCGGGACACTGAAGCTTTCTTT
TRBJ2-6	TRBD1	TRBV6-5	few	CASSRRQGYSGANVLTF	TGTGCCAGCAGCCGTAGACAGGGGTACTCTGGGGCCAACGTCCTGACTTTC
TRBJ2-3	-	TRBV7-9	few	CASSLTTGVGTDTQYF	TGTGCCAGCAGCTTAACCACAGGCGTTGGCACAGATACGCAGTATTTT
TRBJ2-3	-	TRBV13	few	CASSLVGALATQYF	TGTGCCAGCAGCTTAGTGGGGGCTTTGGCTACGCAGTATTTT
TRBJ2-1	-	TRBV19	-	CASRIGPGAGEQFF	TGTGCCAGTAGAATAGGTCCGGGAGCCGGTGAGCAGTTCTTC
TRBJ1-1	-	TRBV13	few	CAASHLTNTEAFF	TGTGCCGCCAGCCATCTGACGAACACTGAAGCTTTCTTT
TRBJ2-1	TRBD2	TRBV6-5	few	CASSYRTSDNEQFF	TGTGCCAGCAGTTACCGCACTAGCGACAATGAGCAGTTCTTC
TRBJ2-5	TRBD2	TRBV12-3/TRBV12-4	many	CASSPLEAGGQETQYF	TGTGCCAGCAGTCCCCTCGAAGCGGGGGGACAAGAGACCCAGTACTTC
TRBJ2-7	TRBD2	TRBV7-9	many	CASSGTSGSPEQYF	TGTGCCAGCAGCGGGACTAGCGGGAGCCCCGAGCAGTACTTC
TRBJ2-1	-	TRBV5-1	few	CASRSGPNNEQFF	TGCGCCAGCAGGTCGGGACCAAACAATGAGCAGTTCTTC
TRBJ2-7	TRBD1	TRBV13	many	CASSSHRGSYEQYF	TGTGCCAGCAGCTCGCACAGGGGGTCCTACGAGCAGTACTTC
TRBJ2-7	-	TRBV13	-	CASSIRQSHYEQYF	TGTGCCAGCAGCATCAGACAGTCCCACTACGAGCAGTACTTC
TRBJ1-5	-	TRBV30	many	CAWSVGDLSNQPQHF	TGTGCCTGGAGTGTAGGTGACTTAAGCAATCAGCCCCAGCATTTT
TRBJ2-1	TRBD2	TRBV7-9	few	CASSLESGGTSYNEQFF	TGTGCCAGCAGCTTAGAGTCGGGGGGGACTAGCTACAATGAGCAGTTCTTC
TRBJ2-3	TRBD1	TRBV12-3/TRBV12-4	many	CASSSDRGGTDTQYF	TGTGCCAGCAGTTCGGACAGGGGAGGCACAGATACGCAGTATTTT
TRBJ2-3	TRBD2	TRBV28	many	CASRSGRATDTQYF	TGTGCCAGCAGGAGCGGGAGAGCCACAGATACGCAGTATTTT
TRBJ2-7	-	TRBV28	-	CASTGNEQYF	TGTGCCAGTACTGGGAACGAGCAGTACTTC
TRBJ2-5	-	TRBV13	few	CASSHPSMGVQETQYF	TGTGCCAGCAGCCATCCGTCGATGGGGGTCCAAGAGACCCAGTACTTC
TRBJ2-3	TRBD2	TRBV20-1	few	CSVGLGPLREQYF	TGCAGTGTCGGACTAGGCCCCCTCAGAGAGCAGTATTTT
TRBJ1-4	-	TRBV6-5	few	CASSYEGEKLFF	TGTGCCAGCAGTTACGAGGGTGAAAAACTGTTTTTT
TRBJ2-3	TRBD2	TRBV4-1	-	CASSQGASGRTDTQYF	TGCGCCAGCAGCCAAGGGGCTAGCGGGAGAACAGATACGCAGTATTTT
TRBJ2-2	-	TRBV4-3	many	CASSQPLEGLGTGELFF	TGCGCCAGCAGCCAACCTTTGGAGGGCCTAGGTACCGGGGAGCTGTTTTTT
TRBJ1-2	-	TRBV29-1	-	CSVERSDLPHGCTF	TGCAGCGTTGAAAGGTCAGACCTTCCCCATGGCTGCACCTTC
TRBJ2-3	-	TRBV6-5	many	CASSSYSPDTQYF	TGTGCCAGCAGTTCCTACAGTCCAGATACGCAGTATTTT
TRBJ2-1	-	TRBV27	few	CASSLGVLGYNEQFF	TGTGCCAGCAGTTTAGGGGTTCTGGGATACAATGAGCAGTTCTTC
TRBJ2-6	TRBD1	TRBV18	-	CASSPPPGQVYSGANVLTF	TGTGCCAGCTCACCACCCCCGGGACAGGTCTACTCTGGGGCCAACGTCCTGACTTTC
TRBJ1-1	-	TRBV20-1	few	CSARVAGTEAFF	TGCAGTGCTAGAGTGGCTGGCACTGAAGCTTTCTTT
TRBJ1-5	-	TRBV28	few	CASSFRGIPNQPQHF	TGTGCCAGCAGTTTTCGAGGGATCCCCAATCAGCCCCAGCATTTT
TRBJ1-1	-	TRBV6-2/TRBV6-3	-	CASRMDRNTEAFF	TGTGCCAGCAGGATGGACAGGAACACTGAAGCTTTCTTT
TRBJ1-4	-	TRBV4-3	-	CASSQARATNEKLFF	TGCGCCAGCAGCCAAGCGCGGGCAACTAATGAAAAACTGTTTTTT
TRBJ2-1	TRBD2	TRBV7-6	-	CASSSGLAGGGILRGNEQFF	TGTGCCAGCAGCTCAGGACTAGCGGGGGGAGGAATTCTCAGGGGCAATGAGCAGTTCTTC
TRBJ2-3	-	TRBV14	few	CASSQFQTADTQYF	TGTGCCAGCAGCCAATTCCAGACTGCAGATACGCAGTATTTT
TRBJ2-3	TRBD1	TRBV20-1	-	CSARTGSTDTQYF	TGCAGTGCGCGGACAGGGTCCACAGATACGCAGTATTTT
TRBJ2-3	-	TRBV4-3	-	CASSQGSGYLTATQYF	TGCGCCAGCAGCCAAGGTTCAGGGTATTTGACAGCTACGCAGTATTTT
TRBJ2-7	TRBD2	TRBV7-9	-	CASSLNSGRTTGNEQYF	TGTGCCAGCAGCTTAAATAGCGGGAGGACGACGGGGAACGAGCAGTACTTC
TRBJ2-2	TRBD1	TRBV12-3/TRBV12-4	few	CATTGTGGAEVRAGELFF	TGTGCCACCACGGGAACAGGGGGCGCCGAAGTTAGGGCCGGGGAGCTGTTTTTT
TRBJ1-6	-	TRBV3-1	-	CASSQEKGRNRVALHF	TGTGCCAGCAGCCAAGAAAAGGGGCGAAACAGGGTCGCCCTCCACTTT
TRBJ1-1	-	TRBV5-4	many	CASIADTEAFF	TGTGCCAGCATCGCGGACACTGAAGCTTTCTTT
TRBJ2-3	-	TRBV27	many	CASSLSTPPDYTDTQYF	TGTGCCAGCAGTTTATCGACCCCTCCGGACTACACAGATACGCAGTATTTT